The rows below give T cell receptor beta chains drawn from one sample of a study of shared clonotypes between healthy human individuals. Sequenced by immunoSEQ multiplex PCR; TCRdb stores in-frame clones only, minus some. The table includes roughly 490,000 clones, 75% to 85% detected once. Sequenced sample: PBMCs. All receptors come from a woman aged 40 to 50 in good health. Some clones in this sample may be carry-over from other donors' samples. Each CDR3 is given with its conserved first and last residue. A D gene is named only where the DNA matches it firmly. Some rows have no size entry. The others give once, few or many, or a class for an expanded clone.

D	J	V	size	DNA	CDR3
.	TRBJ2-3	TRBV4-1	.	TGCGCCAGCAGCCAACCGGGACGCCAAAGGACAGATACGCAGTATTTT	CASSQPGRQRTDTQYF
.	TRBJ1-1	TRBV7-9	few	TGTGCCAGCAGCTTATGGAGGGAATCTGAAGCTTTCTTT	CASSLWRESEAFF
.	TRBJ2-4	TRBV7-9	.	TGTGCCAGCAGCGAACAGGGCTCCAAAAACATTCAGTACTTC	CASSEQGSKNIQYF
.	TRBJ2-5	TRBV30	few	TGTGCCTGGAGTCATGGGGCTCAAGAGACCCAGTACTTC	CAWSHGAQETQYF
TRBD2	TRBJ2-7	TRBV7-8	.	TGTGCCAGCAGCCAGACTAGCGGAAGGTCTCTCCGGCAGTACTTC	CASSQTSGRSLRQYF
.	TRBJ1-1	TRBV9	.	TGTGCCAGCAGCCCAAACCCGGGGGTGGCCACTGAAGCTTTCTTT	CASSPNPGVATEAFF
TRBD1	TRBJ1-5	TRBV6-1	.	TGTGCCAGCAGTGAAAGGACAGGTAGCAATCAGCCCCAGCATTTT	CASSERTGSNQPQHF
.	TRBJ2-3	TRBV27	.	TGTGCCAGCTGTGCAGAGGCTAGAGGTTATACGCAGTATTTT	CASCAEARGYTQYF
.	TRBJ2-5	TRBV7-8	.	TGTGCCAGCAGCACACCGTTACAAGAGACCCAGTACTTC	CASSTPLQETQYF
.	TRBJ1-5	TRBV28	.	TGTGCCAGCAGTAGGTGGGGTCAGCCCCAGCATTTT	CASSRWGQPQHF
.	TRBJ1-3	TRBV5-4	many	TGTGCCAGCAGCACTGGGACCTCCCGTTCTGGAAACACCATATATTTT	CASSTGTSRSGNTIYF
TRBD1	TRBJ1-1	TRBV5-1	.	TGCGCCAGCAGCAGGAATCCGGGCAGGGGGCAGTTGAACACTGAAGCTTTCTTT	CASSRNPGRGQLNTEAFF
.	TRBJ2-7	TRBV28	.	TGTGCCAGCAGTCCTCCCTTAGTTTCATCCTACGAGCAGTACTTC	CASSPPLVSSYEQYF
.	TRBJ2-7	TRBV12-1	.	TGTGCCAGCAGCTTTGTCGGGGAGAGGACCACGGACTACGAGCAGTACTTC	CASSFVGERTTDYEQYF
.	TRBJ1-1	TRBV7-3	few	TGTGCCAGCAGCATCGGACGGTTGAACACTGAAGCCTTCTTT	CASSIGRLNTEAFF
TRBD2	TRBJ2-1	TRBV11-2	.	TGTGCCAGCAGCCCCGGGACTAGCGGGAGGGCCGGGGAGCAGTTCTTC	CASSPGTSGRAGEQFF
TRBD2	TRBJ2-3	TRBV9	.	TGTGCCAGCAGCGCTCCTAGCGGGAGTGGAACGCAGTATTTT	CASSAPSGSGTQYF
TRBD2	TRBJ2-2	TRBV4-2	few	TGTGCCAGCAGCAAGACTAGCGGGGGGTTGAGCGGGGAGCTGTTTTTT	CASSKTSGGLSGELFF
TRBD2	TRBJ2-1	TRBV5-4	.	TGTGCCAGCAGCCCGGGACTAGCGGGCTACAATGAGCAGTTCTTC	CASSPGLAGYNEQFF
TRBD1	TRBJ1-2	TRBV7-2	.	TGTGCCAGCAGCTCCCGCCGAACAGGGGAGATGACGGGCTACACCTTC	CASSSRRTGEMTGYTF
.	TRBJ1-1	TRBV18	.	TGTGCCAGCTCGTCAGACATGAACACTGAAGCTTTCTTT	CASSSDMNTEAFF
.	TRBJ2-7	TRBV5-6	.	TGTGCCAGCAGCTTGGCAACTTCCTACGAGCAGTACTTC	CASSLATSYEQYF
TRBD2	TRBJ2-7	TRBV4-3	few	TGCGCCAGCAGCCTCTACCTGCCGACTAGCGGTGGGGGCTACGAGCAGTACTTC	CASSLYLPTSGGGYEQYF
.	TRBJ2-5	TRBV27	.	TGTGCCAGCAGTTTAGCCGGGAGAGGAGAGACCCAGTACTTC	CASSLAGRGETQYF
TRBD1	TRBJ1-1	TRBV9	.	TGTGCCAGCAACAAGGGACAGAGAAACACTGAAGCTTTCTTT	CASNKGQRNTEAFF
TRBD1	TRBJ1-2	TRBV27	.	TGTGCCAGCAGTTTATCGGGACAGGGTTATGGCTACACCTTC	CASSLSGQGYGYTF
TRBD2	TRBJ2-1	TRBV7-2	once	TGTGCCAGCAGCTTAGGACTAGCGGGAAACAATGAGCAGTTCTTC	CASSLGLAGNNEQFF
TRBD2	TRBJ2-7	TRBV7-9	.	TGTGCCAGCAGCACTCTAGCGGGACCCGTCGGCCACGAGCAGTACTTC	CASSTLAGPVGHEQYF
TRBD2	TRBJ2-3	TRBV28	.	TGTGCCAGCAGTTCGAGCGGGAGGGTCACAGATACGCAGTATTTT	CASSSSGRVTDTQYF
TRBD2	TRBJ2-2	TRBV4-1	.	TGCGCCAGCAGCCGCCCAAGCGGGGGTAGGGCGAACACCGGGGAGCTGTTTTTT	CASSRPSGGRANTGELFF
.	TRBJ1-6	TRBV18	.	TGTGCCAGCTCACCAACAGGGCAAGATTTGAATTCACCCCTCCACTTT	CASSPTGQDLNSPLHF
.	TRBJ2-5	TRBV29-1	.	TGCAGCGTTGATAATAGCGCTGGGACCCAGTACTTC	CSVDNSAGTQYF
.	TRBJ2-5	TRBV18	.	TGTGCCAGCTCACCACCACAGGGCTCCCGTCGGCAGTACTTC	CASSPPQGSRRQYF
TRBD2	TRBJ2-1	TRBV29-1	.	TGCAGCGTTGAACCGAGGCTAGCGGGAGGTGCCTCCTACAATGAGCAGTTCTTC	CSVEPRLAGGASYNEQFF
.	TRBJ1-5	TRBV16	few	TGTGCCAGCAGCCAATTCCAAGGCAATCAGCCCCAGCATTTT	CASSQFQGNQPQHF
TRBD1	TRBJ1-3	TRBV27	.	TGTGCCAGCAGTTTAGGCAGGGGGTTAGGAAACACCATATATTTT	CASSLGRGLGNTIYF
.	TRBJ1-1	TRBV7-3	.	TGTGCCAGCAGCTTAGAGGATCGTTTGAGTGAAGCTTTCTTT	CASSLEDRLSEAFF
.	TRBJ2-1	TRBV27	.	TGTGCCAGCAGACCCCAAGGAGGGCGGGGTGAGCAGTTCTTC	CASRPQGGRGEQFF
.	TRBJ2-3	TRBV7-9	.	TGTGCCAGCAGCTTAGCTTCGGGTAGCACAGATACGCAGTATTTT	CASSLASGSTDTQYF
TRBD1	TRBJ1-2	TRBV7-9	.	TGTGCCAGCAGCACCGCGGGACAGGGGCGGGTCGGCTACACCTTC	CASSTAGQGRVGYTF
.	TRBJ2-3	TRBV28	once	TGTGCCAGCACCTCCATTGGTACGCAGTATTTT	CASTSIGTQYF
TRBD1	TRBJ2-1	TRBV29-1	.	TGCAGCGTTATTCGAAGGGGGCCCTTGGTCGAGTTCTTC	CSVIRRGPLVEFF
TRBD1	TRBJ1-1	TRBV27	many	TGTGCCAGCAGTTCTGCGAGACAGGGGAACACTGAAGCTTTCTTT	CASSSARQGNTEAFF
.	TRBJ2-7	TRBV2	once	TGTGCCAGCAACCGCGGGTCGCTAGTCGACTACGAGCAGTACTTC	CASNRGSLVDYEQYF
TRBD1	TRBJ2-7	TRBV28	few	TGTGCCAGCAGTTTCGCTCAGGGGGCAGTCGGCTACGAGCAGTACTTC	CASSFAQGAVGYEQYF
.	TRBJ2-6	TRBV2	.	TGTGCCAGCACCGTATACTCTGGGGCCAACGTCCTGACTTTC	CASTVYSGANVLTF
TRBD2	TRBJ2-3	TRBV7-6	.	TGTGCCAGCAGCCCCATCCCGGGACTAGCGGGAGGCTCTAGCACAGATACGCAGTATTTT	CASSPIPGLAGGSSTDTQYF
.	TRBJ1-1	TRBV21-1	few	TGTGCCAGCAGCAACCCTCACTGGAACACTGAAGCTTTCTTT	CASSNPHWNTEAFF
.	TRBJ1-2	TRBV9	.	TGTGCCAGCAGCGTAGGAATTCCCCCGGACTATGGCTACACCTTC	CASSVGIPPDYGYTF
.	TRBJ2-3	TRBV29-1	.	TGCAGCGTTGAAGCGGGGGATACGCAGTATTTT	CSVEAGDTQYF
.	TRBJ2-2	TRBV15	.	TGTGCCACCAGCAGAGACCTAGAAAACAGGAACACCGGGGAGCTGTTTTTT	CATSRDLENRNTGELFF
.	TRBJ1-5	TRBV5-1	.	TGCGCCAGCAGCCCATCGACAGGCTATAGCAATCAGCCCCAGCATTTT	CASSPSTGYSNQPQHF
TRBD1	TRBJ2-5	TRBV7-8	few	TGTGCCAGCAGTTCGCGACGGGACAGGGGGCGTGAGACCCAGTACTTC	CASSSRRDRGRETQYF
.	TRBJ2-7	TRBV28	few	TGTGCCAGCAGTCAGACTAGGTACGAGCAGTACTTC	CASSQTRYEQYF
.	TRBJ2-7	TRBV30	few	TGTGCCTGGAGTGTATTTTCCATCCGTGGTCGAAGCGAGCAGTACTTC	CAWSVFSIRGRSEQYF
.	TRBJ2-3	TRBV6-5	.	TGTGCCACCTCGGCTAGTCGGTTGGATACGCAGTATTTT	CATSASRLDTQYF
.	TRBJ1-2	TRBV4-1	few	TGCGCCAGCAGCCAAGTGGAAGGAGCGGGCATTGGCTATGGCTACACCTTC	CASSQVEGAGIGYGYTF
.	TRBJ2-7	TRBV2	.	TGTGCCAGCAGTGACCTTGGTAGTACCGAGCAGTACTTC	CASSDLGSTEQYF
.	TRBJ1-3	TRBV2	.	TGTGCCAGCTCCCGAAGCGGCGGGGTCTCTGGAAACACCATATATTTT	CASSRSGGVSGNTIYF
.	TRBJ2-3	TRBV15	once	TGTGCCACCAGCCCCAGTTCGGATTTTAGCACAGATACGCAGTATTTT	CATSPSSDFSTDTQYF